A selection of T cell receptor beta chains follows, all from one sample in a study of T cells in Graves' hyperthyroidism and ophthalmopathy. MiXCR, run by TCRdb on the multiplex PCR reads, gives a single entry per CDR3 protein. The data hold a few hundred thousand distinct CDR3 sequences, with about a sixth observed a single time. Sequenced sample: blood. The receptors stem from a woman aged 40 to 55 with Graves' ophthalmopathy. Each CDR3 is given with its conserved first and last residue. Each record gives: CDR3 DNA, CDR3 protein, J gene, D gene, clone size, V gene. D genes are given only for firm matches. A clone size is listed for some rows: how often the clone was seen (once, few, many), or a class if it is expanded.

TGTGCCAGCAGCGGGAGTCCCGAGCAGTACTTC	CASSGSPEQYF	TRBJ2-7	.	few	TRBV6-1
TGTGCCAGCTCGCCGACAGGTCGCGATAATTCACCCCTCCACTTT	CASSPTGRDNSPLHF	TRBJ1-6	.	many	TRBV18
TGTGCCAGCAGTGGGCCAGGAAGGTTAGGGGGCGAGCAGTACTTC	CASSGPGRLGGEQYF	TRBJ2-7	.	many	TRBV2
TGTGCCAGCAGATACCTCGACAGAGCAGGTGAGCAGTACTTC	CASRYLDRAGEQYF	TRBJ2-7	.	.	TRBV2
TGTGCCAGCAGTGAATGGGACTCCATGAACACTGAAGCTTTCTTT	CASSEWDSMNTEAFF	TRBJ1-1	.	many	TRBV12-3/TRBV12-4
TGTGCCAGTAGTATTCAACAGGGCAAGGCCTACGAGCAGTACTTC	CASSIQQGKAYEQYF	TRBJ2-7	.	.	TRBV19
TGTGCCAGCAGCTACGGACTAGCGGAATTTTACGAGCAGTACTTC	CASSYGLAEFYEQYF	TRBJ2-7	TRBD2	many	TRBV11-2
TGTGCCAGCAGTTGGGGCGATTCCGGGGAGCAGTACTTC	CASSWGDSGEQYF	TRBJ2-7	.	.	TRBV6-5
TGTGCCATGAGTGGGGGGAATGAGCAGTTCTTC	CAMSGGNEQFF	TRBJ2-1	.	many	TRBV10-3
TGCAGTGCTAGAGATCCAGCTAGCGGGAACACAGATACGCAGTATTTT	CSARDPASGNTDTQYF	TRBJ2-3	TRBD2	many	TRBV20-1
TGTGCCAGCAGCTTAACTCCCGGGAATGAGCAGTTCTTC	CASSLTPGNEQFF	TRBJ2-1	.	many	TRBV7-9
TGTGCCAGCAGAGGACAGGGGGTTACCTATGGCTACACCTTC	CASRGQGVTYGYTF	TRBJ1-2	TRBD1	few	TRBV6-1
TGCAGTGCTAAGGGACGGTCCGACTACGAGCAGTACTTC	CSAKGRSDYEQYF	TRBJ2-7	.	many	TRBV20-1
TGCAGTGCTAGAGGCTCGGGCCTAGGGCAAAGATCGACCCAGTACTTC	CSARGSGLGQRSTQYF	TRBJ2-5	.	many	TRBV20-1
TGTGCCAGCAGTTACTCCCCGGCCCTAGCGGGAGATAATGAGCAGTTCTTC	CASSYSPALAGDNEQFF	TRBJ2-1	TRBD2	many	TRBV6-5
TGCGCCAGCAGCCCTGAGGGGACTAGCGGGATTTACTCCTACGAGCAGTACTTC	CASSPEGTSGIYSYEQYF	TRBJ2-7	TRBD2	.	TRBV5-1
TGTGCCAGCAGTGAGGATGCAGGGGGCGCAGGGGATACGCAGTATTTT	CASSEDAGGAGDTQYF	TRBJ2-3	TRBD1	.	TRBV2
TGTGCCAGCAGCTCAGGGGGCGATCAGACCCAGTACTTC	CASSSGGDQTQYF	TRBJ2-5	TRBD1	many	TRBV3-1
TGCGCCAGCAGCCTACCCTCCGGGACAGGGTCTTATGGCTACACCTTC	CASSLPSGTGSYGYTF	TRBJ1-2	TRBD1	few	TRBV5-1
TGTGCCAGCAGTGCGTACGCCGGGAGAAACACCATATATTTT	CASSAYAGRNTIYF	TRBJ1-3	.	.	TRBV2
TGTGCCTGGAGTACCTTGGACAGGGTCAATGAGCAGTTCTTC	CAWSTLDRVNEQFF	TRBJ2-1	TRBD1	once	TRBV30
TGTGCCAGCAGCGACTCCAGGGGAGAGACCCAGTACTTC	CASSDSRGETQYF	TRBJ2-5	.	.	TRBV5-5
TGTGCCAGCAGCCCCCGGCCGGACACTGAAGCTTTCTTT	CASSPRPDTEAFF	TRBJ1-1	.	.	TRBV3-1
TGTGCCTCGAACCCCACAGGGGGCGCGAACACTGAAGCTTTCTTT	CASNPTGGANTEAFF	TRBJ1-1	TRBD1	few	TRBV5-4
TGTGCCAGCAGTTACTCGTGGCACCCCGGGACAGGACGCCAAGAGACCCAGTACTTC	CASSYSWHPGTGRQETQYF	TRBJ2-5	TRBD1	few	TRBV6-5
TGCAGTGCTAGAGATTACGGCGGGGGTACCTACAATGAGCAGTTCTTC	CSARDYGGGTYNEQFF	TRBJ2-1	TRBD2	many	TRBV20-1
TGTGCCAGCAGCAACAGGGGACTTTATAGCAATCAGCCCCAGCATTTT	CASSNRGLYSNQPQHF	TRBJ1-5	TRBD1	few	TRBV6-1
TGCGCCAGCAGCCTGGAGATCGCCGCGGGGTTCTACAATGAGCAGTTCTTC	CASSLEIAAGFYNEQFF	TRBJ2-1	.	.	TRBV4-1
TGTGCCAGCAGCCGCACTCCGGGACAGGGGTTGGAAGCTTTCTTT	CASSRTPGQGLEAFF	TRBJ1-1	TRBD1	few	TRBV5-4